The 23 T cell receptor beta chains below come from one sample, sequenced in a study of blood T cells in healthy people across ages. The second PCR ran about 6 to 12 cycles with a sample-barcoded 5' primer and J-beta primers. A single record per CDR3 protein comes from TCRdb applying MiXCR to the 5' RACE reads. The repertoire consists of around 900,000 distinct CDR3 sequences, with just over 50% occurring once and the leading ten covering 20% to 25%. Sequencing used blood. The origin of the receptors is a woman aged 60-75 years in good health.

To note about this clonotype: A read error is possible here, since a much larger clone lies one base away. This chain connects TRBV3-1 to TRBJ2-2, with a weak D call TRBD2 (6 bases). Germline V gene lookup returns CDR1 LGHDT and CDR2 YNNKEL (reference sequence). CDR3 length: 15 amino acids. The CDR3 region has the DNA TGTGCCAGCAGCGGGGCGGGAACGAACACCGGGGGGCTGTTTTTT. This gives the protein CASSGAGTNTGGLFF.

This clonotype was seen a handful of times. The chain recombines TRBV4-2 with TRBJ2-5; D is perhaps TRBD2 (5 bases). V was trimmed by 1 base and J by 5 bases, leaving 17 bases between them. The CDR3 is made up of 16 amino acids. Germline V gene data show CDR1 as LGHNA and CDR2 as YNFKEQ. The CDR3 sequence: CASSQGLGAALETQYF. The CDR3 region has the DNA TGTGCCAGCAGCCAAGGTTTAGGAGCGGCCTTGGAGACCCAGTACTTC.

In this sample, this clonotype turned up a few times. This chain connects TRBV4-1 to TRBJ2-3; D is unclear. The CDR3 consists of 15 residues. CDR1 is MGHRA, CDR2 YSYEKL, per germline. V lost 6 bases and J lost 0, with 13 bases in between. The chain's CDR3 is CASREASRSTDTQYF. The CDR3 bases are TGCGCCAGCAGAGAGGCGTCCCGGAGCACAGATACGCAGTATTTT.

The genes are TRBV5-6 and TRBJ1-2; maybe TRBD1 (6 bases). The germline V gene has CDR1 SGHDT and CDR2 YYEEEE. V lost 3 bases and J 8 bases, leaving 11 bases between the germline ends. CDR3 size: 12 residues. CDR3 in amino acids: CASSSAGVGYTF. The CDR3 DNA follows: TGTGCCAGCAGCTCGGCAGGGGTAGGCTACACCTTC.

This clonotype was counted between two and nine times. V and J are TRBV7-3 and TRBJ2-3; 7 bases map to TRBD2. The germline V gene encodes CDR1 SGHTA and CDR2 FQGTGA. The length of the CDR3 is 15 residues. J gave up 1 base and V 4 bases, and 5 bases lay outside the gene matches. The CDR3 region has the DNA TGTGCCAGCAGCTCGAGCGGGGAAGGCACAGATACGCAGTATTTT. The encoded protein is CASSSSGEGTDTQYF.

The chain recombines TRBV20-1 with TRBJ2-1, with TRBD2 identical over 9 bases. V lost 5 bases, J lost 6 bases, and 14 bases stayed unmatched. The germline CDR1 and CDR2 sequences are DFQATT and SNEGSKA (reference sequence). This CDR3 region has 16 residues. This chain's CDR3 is CSARESPGLAGNEQFF. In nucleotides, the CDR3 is TGCAGTGCTCGGGAGTCACCGGGACTAGCAGGCAATGAGCAGTTCTTC.

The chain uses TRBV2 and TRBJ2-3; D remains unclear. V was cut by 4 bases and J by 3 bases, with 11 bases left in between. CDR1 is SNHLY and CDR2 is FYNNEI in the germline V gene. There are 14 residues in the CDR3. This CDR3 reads CASSVGRQTDTQYF. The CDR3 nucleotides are TGTGCCAGCAGTGTGGGCCGGCAGACAGATACGCAGTATTTT.

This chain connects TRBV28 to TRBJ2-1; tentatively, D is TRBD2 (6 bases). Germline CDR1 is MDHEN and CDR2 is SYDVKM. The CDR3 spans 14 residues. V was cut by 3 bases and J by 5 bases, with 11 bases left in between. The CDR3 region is CASSFSPGDNEQFF. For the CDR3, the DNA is TGTGCCAGCAGTTTCAGTCCGGGAGACAATGAGCAGTTCTTC.

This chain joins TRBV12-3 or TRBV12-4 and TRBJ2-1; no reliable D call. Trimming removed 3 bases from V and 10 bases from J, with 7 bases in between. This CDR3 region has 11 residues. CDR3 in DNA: TGTGCCAGCAGTTTTGTTCAGGAGCAGTTCTTC. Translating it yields CASSFVQEQFF.

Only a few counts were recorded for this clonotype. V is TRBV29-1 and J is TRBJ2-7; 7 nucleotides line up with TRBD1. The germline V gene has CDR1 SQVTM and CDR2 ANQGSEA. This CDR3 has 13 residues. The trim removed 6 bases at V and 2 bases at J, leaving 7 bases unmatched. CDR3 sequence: CSVTRDSAYEQYF. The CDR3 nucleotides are TGCAGCGTGACCCGGGACAGCGCCTACGAGCAGTACTTC.

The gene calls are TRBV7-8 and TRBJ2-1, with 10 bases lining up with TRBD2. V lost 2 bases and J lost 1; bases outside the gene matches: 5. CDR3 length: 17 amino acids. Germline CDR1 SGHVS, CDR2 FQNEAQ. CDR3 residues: CASSLRSGLASYNEQFF. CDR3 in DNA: TGTGCCAGCAGCTTAAGATCGGGACTAGCGTCCTACAATGAGCAGTTCTTC. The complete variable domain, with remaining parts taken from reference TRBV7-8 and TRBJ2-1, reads GAGVSQSPRYKVAKRGQDVALRCDPISGHVSLFWYQQALGQGPEFLTYFQNEAQLDKSGLPSDRFFAERPEGSVSTLKIQRTQQEDSAVYLCASSLRSGLASYNEQFFGPGTRLTVL.

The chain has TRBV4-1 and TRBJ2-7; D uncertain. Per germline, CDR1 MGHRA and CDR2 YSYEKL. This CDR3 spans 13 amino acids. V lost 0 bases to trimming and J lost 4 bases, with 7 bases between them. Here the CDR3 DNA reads TGCGCCAGCAGCCAAGATGGCCTTTACGAGCAGTACTTC. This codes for CASSQDGLYEQYF.

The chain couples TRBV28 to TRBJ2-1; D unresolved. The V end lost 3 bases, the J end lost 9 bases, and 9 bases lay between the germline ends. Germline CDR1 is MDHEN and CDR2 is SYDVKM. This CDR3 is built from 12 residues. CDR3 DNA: TGTGCCAGCAGTTTGCGCCCCCGTGAGCAGTTCTTC. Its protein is CASSLRPREQFF. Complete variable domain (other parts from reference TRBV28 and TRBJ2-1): DVKVTQSSRYLVKRTGEKVFLECVQDMDHENMFWYRQDPGLGLRLIYFSYDVKMKEKGDIPEGYSVSREKKERFSLILESASTNQTSMYLCASSLRPREQFFGPGTRLTVL.

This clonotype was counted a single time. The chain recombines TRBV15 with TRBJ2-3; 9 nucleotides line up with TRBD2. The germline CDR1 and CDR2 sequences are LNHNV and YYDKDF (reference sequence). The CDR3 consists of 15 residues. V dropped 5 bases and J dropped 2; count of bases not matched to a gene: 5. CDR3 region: CATSLLAGPTDTQYF. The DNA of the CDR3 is TGTGCCACCAGCCTCCTAGCGGGACCCACAGATACGCAGTATTTT.

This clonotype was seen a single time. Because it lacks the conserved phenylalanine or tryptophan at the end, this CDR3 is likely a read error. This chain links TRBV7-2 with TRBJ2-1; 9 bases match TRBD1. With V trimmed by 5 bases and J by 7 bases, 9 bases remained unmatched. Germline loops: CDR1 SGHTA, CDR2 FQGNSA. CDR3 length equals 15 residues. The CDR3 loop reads CASSMAGTGKNEQFT. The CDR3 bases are TGTGCCAGCAGCATGGCCGGGACAGGGAAGAATGAGCAGTTCACC.

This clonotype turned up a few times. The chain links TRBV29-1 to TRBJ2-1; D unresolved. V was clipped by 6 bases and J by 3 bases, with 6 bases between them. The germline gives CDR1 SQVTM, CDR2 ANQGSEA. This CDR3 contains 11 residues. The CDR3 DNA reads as TGCAGCGTCCCTTTCTACAATGAGCAGTTCTTC. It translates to CSVPFYNEQFF.

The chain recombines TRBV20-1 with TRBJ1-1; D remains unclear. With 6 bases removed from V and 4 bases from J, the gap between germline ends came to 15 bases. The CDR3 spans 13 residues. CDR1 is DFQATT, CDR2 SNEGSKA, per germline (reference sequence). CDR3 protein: CSAWAGVGTEAFF. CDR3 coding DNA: TGCAGTGCCTGGGCTGGGGTTGGCACTGAAGCTTTCTTT.

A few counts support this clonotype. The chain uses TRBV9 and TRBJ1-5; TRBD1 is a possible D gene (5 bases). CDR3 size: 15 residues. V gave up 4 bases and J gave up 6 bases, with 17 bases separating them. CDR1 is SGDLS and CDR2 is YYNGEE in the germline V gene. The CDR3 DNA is TGTGCCAGCAGCCGGACATACGGGGGGGGTCAGCCCCAGCATTTT. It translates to CASSRTYGGGQPQHF.

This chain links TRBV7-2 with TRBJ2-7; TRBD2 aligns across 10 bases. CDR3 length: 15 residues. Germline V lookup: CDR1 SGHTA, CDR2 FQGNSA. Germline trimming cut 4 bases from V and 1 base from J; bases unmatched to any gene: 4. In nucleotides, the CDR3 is TGTGCCAGCAGCTCGGGACTAGCGTTTTCCTACGAGCAGTACTTC. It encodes CASSSGLAFSYEQYF.

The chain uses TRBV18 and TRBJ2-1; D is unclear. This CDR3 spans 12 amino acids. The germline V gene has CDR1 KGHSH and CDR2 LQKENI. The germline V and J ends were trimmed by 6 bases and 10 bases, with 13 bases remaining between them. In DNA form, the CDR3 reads TGTGCCAGCTCTACCGGGCGGAACGAGCAGTTCTTC. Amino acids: CASSTGRNEQFF.

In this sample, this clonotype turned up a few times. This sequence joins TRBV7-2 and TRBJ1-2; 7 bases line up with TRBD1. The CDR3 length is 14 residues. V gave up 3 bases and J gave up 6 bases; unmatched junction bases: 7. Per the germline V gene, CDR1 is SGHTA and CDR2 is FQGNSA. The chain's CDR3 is CASSFMTGINGYTF. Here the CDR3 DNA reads TGTGCCAGCAGCTTCATGACAGGGATCAATGGCTACACCTTC. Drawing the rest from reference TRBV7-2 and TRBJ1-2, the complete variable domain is GAGVSQSPSNKVTEKGKDVELRCDPISGHTALYWYRQSLGQGLEFLIYFQGNSAPDKSGLPSDRFSAERTGGSVSTLTIQRTQQEDSAVYLCASSFMTGINGYTFGSGTRLTVV.

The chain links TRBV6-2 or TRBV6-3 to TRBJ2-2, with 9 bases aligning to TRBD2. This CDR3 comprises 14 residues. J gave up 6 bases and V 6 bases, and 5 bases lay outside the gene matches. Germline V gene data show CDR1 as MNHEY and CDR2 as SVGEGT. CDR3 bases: TGTGCCAGCAGATTAGCGGGAGCCCCCGGGGAGCTGTTTTTT. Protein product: CASRLAGAPGELFF.

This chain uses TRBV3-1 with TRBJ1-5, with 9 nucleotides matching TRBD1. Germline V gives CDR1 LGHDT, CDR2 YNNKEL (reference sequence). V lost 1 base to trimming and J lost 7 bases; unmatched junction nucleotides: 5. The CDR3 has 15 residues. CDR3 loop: CASSQGDRARQPQHF. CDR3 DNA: TGTGCCAGCAGCCAAGGGGACAGGGCCCGACAGCCCCAGCATTTT.